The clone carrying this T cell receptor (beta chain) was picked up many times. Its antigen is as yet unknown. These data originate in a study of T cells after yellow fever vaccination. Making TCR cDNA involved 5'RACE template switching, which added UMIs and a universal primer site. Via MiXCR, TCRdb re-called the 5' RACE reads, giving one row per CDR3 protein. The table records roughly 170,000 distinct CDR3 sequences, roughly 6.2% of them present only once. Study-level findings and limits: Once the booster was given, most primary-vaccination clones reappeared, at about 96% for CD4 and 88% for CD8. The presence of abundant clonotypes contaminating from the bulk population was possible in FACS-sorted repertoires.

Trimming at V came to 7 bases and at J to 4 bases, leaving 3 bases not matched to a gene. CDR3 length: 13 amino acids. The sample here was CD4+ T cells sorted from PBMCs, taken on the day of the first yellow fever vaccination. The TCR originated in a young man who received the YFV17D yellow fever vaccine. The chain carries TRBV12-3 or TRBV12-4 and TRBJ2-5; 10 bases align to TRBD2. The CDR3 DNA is TGTGCCAGCACCTTAGCGGGAGGAGAGACCCAGTACTTC. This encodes CASTLAGGETQYF.